This T cell receptor (beta chain) was found in a study of early T cells in non-severe SARS-CoV-2 infection. CDR1 is MNHEY and CDR2 is SMNVEV in the germline V gene (reference sequence). V trimming: 1 base; J trimming: 2 bases; junction bases outside the gene matches: 4. This CDR3 spans 15 amino acids. Findings and caveats of the study: VDJdb matching favored anti-spike CD8 responses, missing private and CD4 specificities.

The TCR library protocol was used to attach unique molecular identifiers. These identifiers were attached to individual cDNA molecules. TCRdb re-called the 5' RACE reads with MiXCR, one entry per CDR3 protein. The table has over 30,000 distinct CDR3 sequences, approximately 4.6% seen once. Details on this clonotype: The antigen remains unidentified.

The sequence came from an adult who was a healthcare worker with PCR-confirmed SARS-CoV-2 infection or an uninfected control (not recorded which). Sequencing used whole blood. The J gene is TRBJ2-7, the V gene TRBV27; 8 bases match TRBD2. Written as DNA, the CDR3 is TGTGCCAGCAGTTTATGGAGCGGGGGTACCTACGAGCAGTACTTC. Its translation: CASSLWSGGTYEQYF.